This T cell receptor beta chain originates from a study of blood T cell repertoires in COVID-19. Whole-study context: The United States, Italy and Spain provided the acute and convalescent COVID-19 samples. T cells, B-cell-depleted T cells, or PBMCs provided the cDNA or gDNA that served as material.

The germline V gene encodes CDR1 SGHDT and CDR2 YYEEEE. Trimming stripped 4 bases from V and 3 bases from J, with 20 bases between. This CDR3 region has 16 residues. Authors' processing steps: Estimation of nucleated cell counts relied on the amplification of reference gene primers. Using immunoSEQ multiplex PCR, the repertoire was profiled, and TCRdb retains in-frame clones only, with some absent. The DNA gave D and trimming, while V, J and clone size come from that table. This sample has fewer than 250,000 clones, with roughly nine tenths found just once. This clone was counted only a few times. The TCR was taken from a woman aged 45-59 years with acute or convalescent COVID-19. Sequencing used peripheral blood. J is TRBJ2-7 and V is TRBV5-6, with TRBD2 as a possible D gene (5 bases). This CDR3 reads CASSLHTGSLNYEQYF. CDR3 nucleotide sequence: TGTGCCAGCAGCCTGCATACGGGGTCCCTAAACTACGAGCAGTACTTC.